This TCR beta chain came from a study of T cell responses to AZD1222 COVID-19 vaccine. General observations from the study: Baseline antibody screening turned up just six or seven seropositive AZD1222 recipients.

As concerns this clone: Its antigen is as yet unknown.

Profiling relied on immunoSEQ multiplex PCR, and the TCRdb table lists in-frame clones only, not all of them. The repertoire holds 150,000 or so clones, with 91% as singletons. The sequencing used peripheral blood, collected 28 days after the second AZD1222 dose. This TCR came from an adult who received the AZD1222 COVID-19 vaccine.

DNA of the CDR3: TGTGCCAGCAGCTGGGGGCTGTCCGGCGACTACGAGCAGTACTTC. It encodes CASSWGLSGDYEQYF. The rearrangement links TRBV14 to TRBJ2-7, with D perhaps matching TRBD1 (6 bases). V lost 5 bases and J 3 bases, leaving 17 bases between the germline ends. The CDR3 has 15 amino acids. Germline CDR1 is SGHDN and CDR2 is FVKESK.